A single sample is the source of the 7 T cell receptor beta chains below, sequenced in a study of T cells expressing NK-cell markers. With the 5' RACE reads reprocessed, TCRdb shows one record per CDR3 protein and no DNA. The sample has some 340,000 distinct CDR3 sequences. The sequenced material came from blood T cells: a sorted CD56 or NKG2C T cell subset, CD4+ or CD8+ T cells, or bulk PBMC T cells (not recorded which). Source of these receptors: a man aged 18 to 69 in good health.

The rearrangement joins TRBV6-5 to TRBJ2-7; TCRdb gives TRBD1 as the D gene, but with no DNA this cannot be confirmed. The CDR3 loop spans 16 amino acids. In germline, CDR1 is MNHEY, CDR2 SVGAGI. CDR3 in amino acids: CASSYSGGQVHYEQYF.

V gene TRBV9 combines with J gene TRBJ2-5; TCRdb designates TRBD2, a call that cannot be tested without DNA. The CDR3 extends over 16 amino acids. The V gene's germline CDR1 is SGDLS and CDR2 YYNGEE. The CDR3 here is CASSVTSGGGSETQYF.

CDR3 residues: CASSYLAGVSTDTQYF. The rearrangement joins TRBV5-4 to TRBJ2-3; TCRdb gives TRBD2 as the D gene, but with no DNA this cannot be confirmed. The CDR3 consists of 16 residues. Germline V gives CDR1 SGHNT, CDR2 YYREEE (reference sequence).

V and J are TRBV2 and TRBJ1-6; TCRdb names TRBD1, which stays unverified in the absence of DNA. This CDR3 comprises 14 residues. CDR1 is SNHLY and CDR2 is FYNNEI in the germline V gene. The CDR3 sequence: CASSVGQGSSPLHF.

V and J are TRBV7-9 and TRBJ2-7; no DNA is available, so the TRBD1 call from TCRdb remains unchecked. CDR3 length: 12 amino acids. Germline values: CDR1 SEHNR, CDR2 FQNEAQ (reference sequence). CDR3 sequence: CASSLGQEGQYF.

This chain uses TRBV20-1 with TRBJ1-1; the TCRdb D gene call, TRBD1, has no DNA to confirm it. CDR1 and CDR2 (germline): DFQATT, SNEGSKA (reference sequence). The CDR3 totals 14 residues. CDR3 in amino acids: CSAMRGGLGTEAFF.

The chain joins TRBV12-3 or TRBV12-4 to TRBJ2-5; TCRdb reports TRBD1, a call that lacks DNA to check it against. The CDR3 sequence is 14 residues long. The CDR3 spells CASSPGWGTETQYF.